One T cell receptor beta chain is described in this entry. The antigen remains unidentified. These data come from a study of T cells expressing NK-cell markers. About the study: The study drew TCR beta repertoires from sorted CD3+CD56+NKG2C+, CD3+CD56+NKG2C- and CD3+CD56-NKG2C+ T cells. Study observations and caveats: Among CD8+ T cells from several donors, dominant NKG2C+ clonotypes accounted for roughly 1.0-7.0%. Whether expanded NKG2C+ T cell clones were HCMV-specific remained unclear.

Germline loops: CDR1 MGHRA, CDR2 YSYEKL. The CDR3 totals 16 residues. TCRdb processed the 5' RACE reads again and assigns one entry to each CDR3 protein, with no DNA. The sample holds approximately 420,000 distinct CDR3 sequences. The sequence derives from a woman aged 45 to 65 in good health. The rearrangement uses TRBV4-1 and TRBJ1-3. The specimen was blood T cells: a sorted CD56 or NKG2C T cell subset, CD4+ or CD8+ T cells, or bulk PBMC T cells (not recorded which). CDR3 region: CASSPGGSNSGNTIYF.